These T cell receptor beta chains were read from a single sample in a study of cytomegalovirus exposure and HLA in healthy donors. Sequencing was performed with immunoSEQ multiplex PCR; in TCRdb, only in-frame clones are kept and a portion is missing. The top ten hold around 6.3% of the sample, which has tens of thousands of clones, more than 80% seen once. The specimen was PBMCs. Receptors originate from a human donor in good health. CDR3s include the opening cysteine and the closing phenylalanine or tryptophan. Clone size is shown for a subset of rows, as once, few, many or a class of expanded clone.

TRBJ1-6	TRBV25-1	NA	CASSPRTGFSPLHF
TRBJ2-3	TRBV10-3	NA	CAIRKRQFSSTDTQYF
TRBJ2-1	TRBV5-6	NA	CASSLSGGEEQFF
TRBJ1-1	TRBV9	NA	CASSVVSSVQNTEAFF
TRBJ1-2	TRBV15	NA	CATSRDLDRGFGYTF
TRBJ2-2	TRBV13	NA	CASSLASQGNTGELFF
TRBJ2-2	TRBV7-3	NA	CASSLNRGDGELFF
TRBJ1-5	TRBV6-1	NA	CASREGQGGQPQHF
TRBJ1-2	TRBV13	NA	CASSLDFSEEGYTF
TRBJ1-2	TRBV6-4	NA	CASSAAGDYGYTF
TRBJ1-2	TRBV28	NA	CASSVPGQGIYGYTF
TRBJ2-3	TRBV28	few	CASHTWASGHPSSTDTQYF
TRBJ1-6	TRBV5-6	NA	CASSLGASPLHF
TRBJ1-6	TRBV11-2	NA	CASSSNTGLSPLHF
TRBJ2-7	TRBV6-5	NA	CASSYSTGRRYEQYF
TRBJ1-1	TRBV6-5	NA	CASSYRQGGTEAFF
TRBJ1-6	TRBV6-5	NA	CASSYGGQRDSPLHF
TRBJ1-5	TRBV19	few	CASRSGGVSPQHF
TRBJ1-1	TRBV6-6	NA	CASSTLRGTEAFF
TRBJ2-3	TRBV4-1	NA	CASSPGTLSTDTQYF
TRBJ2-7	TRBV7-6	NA	CASSLDRGPYEQYF
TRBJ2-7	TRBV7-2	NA	CASSLGRSSYEQYF
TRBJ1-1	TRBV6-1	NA	CASSETDLEAFF
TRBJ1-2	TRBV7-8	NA	CASSPDRYGYTF
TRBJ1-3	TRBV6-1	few	CASTPQGKNTIYF
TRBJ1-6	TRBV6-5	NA	CASSRQGVNSPLHF
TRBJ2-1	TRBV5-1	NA	CASRQEYNEQFF
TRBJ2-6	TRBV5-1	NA	CASGRQTLSGANVLTF
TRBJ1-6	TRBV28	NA	CASGSGTANSPLHF
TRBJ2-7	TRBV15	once	CATSRSGQGYEQYF
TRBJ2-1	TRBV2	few	CASSDSFLAETYNEQFF
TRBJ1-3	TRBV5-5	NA	CASRPTGRGISGNTIYF
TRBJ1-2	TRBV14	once	CASSHRRQGSGGYTF
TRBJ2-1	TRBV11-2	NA	CASSLLGQGQFF
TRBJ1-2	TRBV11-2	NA	CASSLNRRGLYGYTF
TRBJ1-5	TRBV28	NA	CASSFGGAGQPQHF
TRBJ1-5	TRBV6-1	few	CASSESRGGNQPQHF
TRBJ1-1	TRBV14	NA	CASSQESSGNTEAFF
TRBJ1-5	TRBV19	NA	CASSIIGRSLNQPQHF
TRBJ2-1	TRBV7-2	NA	CASSLNNYNEQFF
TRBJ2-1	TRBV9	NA	CASSARDRGVNEQFF
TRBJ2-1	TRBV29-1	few	CSVEEVQSSYNEQFF
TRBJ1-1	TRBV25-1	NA	CASSDAQTTNTEAFF
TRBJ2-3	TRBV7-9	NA	CSSSFSSGTDTQYF
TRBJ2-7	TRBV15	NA	CATSSSGQTSYEQYF
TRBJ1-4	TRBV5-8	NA	CASSIQQVRGTEKLFF
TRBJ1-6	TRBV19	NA	CASSTQGFGSSPLHF
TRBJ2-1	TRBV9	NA	CASSVTAGINEQFF
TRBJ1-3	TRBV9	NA	CASSVMGAGNTIYF
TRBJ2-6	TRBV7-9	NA	CASSHSTGANVLTF
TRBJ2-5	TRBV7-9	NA	CASSPGVGRETQYF
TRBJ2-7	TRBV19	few	CASSQTSGQTYEQYF
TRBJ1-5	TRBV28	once	CASRTGGEPKHF
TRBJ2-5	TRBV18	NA	CASSPAGTSGGQETQYF
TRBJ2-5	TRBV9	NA	CASSKGLAGGTVTQYF
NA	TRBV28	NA	CASSFPGGSNEQYF
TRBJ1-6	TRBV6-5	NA	CASSSYRDSPLHF
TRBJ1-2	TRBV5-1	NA	CASSTYRGGYTF
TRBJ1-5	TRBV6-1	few	CASSEGGGNQPQHF